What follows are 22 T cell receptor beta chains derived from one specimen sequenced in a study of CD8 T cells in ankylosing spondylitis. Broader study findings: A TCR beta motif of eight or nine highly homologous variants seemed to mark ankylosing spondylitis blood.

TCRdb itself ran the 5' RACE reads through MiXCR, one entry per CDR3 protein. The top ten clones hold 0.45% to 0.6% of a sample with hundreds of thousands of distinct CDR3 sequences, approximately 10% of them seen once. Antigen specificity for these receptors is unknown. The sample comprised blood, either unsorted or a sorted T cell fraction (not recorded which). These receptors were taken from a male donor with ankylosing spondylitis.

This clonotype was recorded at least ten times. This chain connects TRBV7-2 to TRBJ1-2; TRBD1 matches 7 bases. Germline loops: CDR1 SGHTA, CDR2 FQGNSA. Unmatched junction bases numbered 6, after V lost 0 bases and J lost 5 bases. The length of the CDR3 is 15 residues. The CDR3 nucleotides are TGTGCCAGCAGCTTAGCGAGGGGGACAGCATATGGCTACACCTTC. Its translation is CASSLARGTAYGYTF.

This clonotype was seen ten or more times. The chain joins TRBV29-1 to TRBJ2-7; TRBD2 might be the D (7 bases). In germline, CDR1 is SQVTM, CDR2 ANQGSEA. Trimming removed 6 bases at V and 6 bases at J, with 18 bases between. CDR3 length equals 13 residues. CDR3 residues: CSVAGWGGLEQYF. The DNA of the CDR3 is TGCAGCGTCGCGGGCTGGGGGGGGCTCGAGCAGTACTTC.

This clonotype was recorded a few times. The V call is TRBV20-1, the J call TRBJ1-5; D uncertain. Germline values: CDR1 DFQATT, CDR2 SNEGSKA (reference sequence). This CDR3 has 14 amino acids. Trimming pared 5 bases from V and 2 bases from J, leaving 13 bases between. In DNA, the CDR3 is TGCAGTGCTGGCCCCAGGTCGGGCAATCAGCCCCAGCATTTT. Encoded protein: CSAGPRSGNQPQHF.

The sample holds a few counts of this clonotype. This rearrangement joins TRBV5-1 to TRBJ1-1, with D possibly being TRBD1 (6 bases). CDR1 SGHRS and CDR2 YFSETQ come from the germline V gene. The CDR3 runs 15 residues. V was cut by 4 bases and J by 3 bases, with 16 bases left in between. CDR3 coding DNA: TGCGCCAGCAGCAGAGGACAGTTTAAGGACACTGAAGCTTTCTTT. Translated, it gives CASSRGQFKDTEAFF. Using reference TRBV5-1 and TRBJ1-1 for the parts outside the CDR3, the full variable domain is KAGVTQTPRYLIKTRGQQVTLSCSPISGHRSVSWYQQTPGQGLQFLFEYFSETQRNKGNFPGRFSGRQFSNSRSEMNVSTLELGDSALYLCASSRGQFKDTEAFFGQGTRLTVV.

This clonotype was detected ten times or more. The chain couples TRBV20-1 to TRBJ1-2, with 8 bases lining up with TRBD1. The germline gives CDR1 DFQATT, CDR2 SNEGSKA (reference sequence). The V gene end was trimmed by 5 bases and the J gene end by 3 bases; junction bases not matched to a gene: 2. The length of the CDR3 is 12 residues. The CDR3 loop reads CSASQGDYGYTF. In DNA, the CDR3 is TGCAGTGCTTCACAGGGGGACTATGGCTACACCTTC.

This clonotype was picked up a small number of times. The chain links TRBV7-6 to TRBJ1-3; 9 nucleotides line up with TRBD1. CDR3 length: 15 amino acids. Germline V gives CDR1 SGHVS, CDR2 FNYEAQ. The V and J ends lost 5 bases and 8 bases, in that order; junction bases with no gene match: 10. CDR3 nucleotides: TGTGCCAGCAGCCCCTCCGGGACAGGGCTATACACCATATATTTT. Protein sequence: CASSPSGTGLYTIYF.

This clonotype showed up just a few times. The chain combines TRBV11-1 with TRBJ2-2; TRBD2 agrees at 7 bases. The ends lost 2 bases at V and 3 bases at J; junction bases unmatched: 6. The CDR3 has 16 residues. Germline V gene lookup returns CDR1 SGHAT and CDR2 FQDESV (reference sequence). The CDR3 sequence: CASSLLKGRDTGELFF. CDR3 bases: TGTGCCAGCAGCTTATTAAAAGGGAGGGACACCGGGGAGCTGTTTTTT.

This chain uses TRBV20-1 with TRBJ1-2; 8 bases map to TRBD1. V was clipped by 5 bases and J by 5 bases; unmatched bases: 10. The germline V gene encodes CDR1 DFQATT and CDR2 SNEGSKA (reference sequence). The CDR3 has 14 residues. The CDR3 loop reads CSAFGQGVSYGYTF. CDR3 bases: TGCAGTGCTTTCGGACAGGGAGTCTCTTATGGCTACACCTTC.

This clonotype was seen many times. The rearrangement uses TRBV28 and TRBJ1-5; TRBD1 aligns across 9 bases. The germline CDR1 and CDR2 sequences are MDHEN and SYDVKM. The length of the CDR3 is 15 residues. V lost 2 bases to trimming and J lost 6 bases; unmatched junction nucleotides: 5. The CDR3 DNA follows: TGTGCCAGCAGTTTAAGGGGACAGGGAGGTCAGCCCCAGCATTTT. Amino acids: CASSLRGQGGQPQHF.

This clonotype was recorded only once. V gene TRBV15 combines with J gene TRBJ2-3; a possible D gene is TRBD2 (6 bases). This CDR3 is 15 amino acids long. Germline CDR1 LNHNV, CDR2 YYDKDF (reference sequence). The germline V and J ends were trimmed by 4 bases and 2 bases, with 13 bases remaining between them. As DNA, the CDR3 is TGTGCCACCAGCACGCATGGGGGACTCACAGATACGCAGTATTTT. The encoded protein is CATSTHGGLTDTQYF.

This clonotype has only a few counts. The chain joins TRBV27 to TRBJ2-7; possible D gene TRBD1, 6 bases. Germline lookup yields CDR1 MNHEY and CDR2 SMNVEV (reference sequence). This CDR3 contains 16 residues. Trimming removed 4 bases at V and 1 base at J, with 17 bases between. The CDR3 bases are TGTGCCAGCAGTTCTACTCTGGGGGCACATTCCTACGAGCAGTACTTC. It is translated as CASSSTLGAHSYEQYF.

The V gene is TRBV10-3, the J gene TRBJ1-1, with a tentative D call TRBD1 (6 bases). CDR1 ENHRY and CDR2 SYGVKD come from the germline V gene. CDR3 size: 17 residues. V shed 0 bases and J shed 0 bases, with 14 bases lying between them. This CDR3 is CAISESRRGFLNTEAFF. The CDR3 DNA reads TGTGCCATCAGTGAGTCTCGCAGGGGCTTTTTGAACACTGAAGCTTTCTTT.

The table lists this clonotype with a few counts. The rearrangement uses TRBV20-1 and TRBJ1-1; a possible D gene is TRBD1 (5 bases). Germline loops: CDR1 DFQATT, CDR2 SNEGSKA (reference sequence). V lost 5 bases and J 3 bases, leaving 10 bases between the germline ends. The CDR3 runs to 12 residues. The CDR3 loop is CSAQVGDTEAFF. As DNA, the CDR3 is TGCAGTGCTCAGGTGGGGGACACTGAAGCTTTCTTT.

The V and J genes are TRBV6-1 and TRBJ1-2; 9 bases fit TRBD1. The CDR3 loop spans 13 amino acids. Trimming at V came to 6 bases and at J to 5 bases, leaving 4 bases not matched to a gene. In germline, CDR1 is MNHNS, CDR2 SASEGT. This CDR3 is CASRWDRDYGYTF. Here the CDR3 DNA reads TGTGCCAGCAGATGGGACAGGGATTATGGCTACACCTTC.

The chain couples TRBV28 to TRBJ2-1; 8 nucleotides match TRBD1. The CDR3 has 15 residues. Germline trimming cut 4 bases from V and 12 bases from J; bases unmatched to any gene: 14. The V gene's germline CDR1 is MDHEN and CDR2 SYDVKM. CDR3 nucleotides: TGTGCCAGCAGTTACGGGGACAGGTTGTTAGGGGGGCAGTTCTTC. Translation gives CASSYGDRLLGGQFF. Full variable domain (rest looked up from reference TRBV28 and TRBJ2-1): DVKVTQSSRYLVKRTGEKVFLECVQDMDHENMFWYRQDPGLGLRLIYFSYDVKMKEKGDIPEGYSVSREKKERFSLILESASTNQTSMYLCASSYGDRLLGGQFFGPGTRLTVL.

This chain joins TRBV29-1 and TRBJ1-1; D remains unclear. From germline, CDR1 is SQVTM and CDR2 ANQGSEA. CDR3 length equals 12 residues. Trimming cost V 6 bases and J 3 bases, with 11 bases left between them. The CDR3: CSVRTGDTEAFF. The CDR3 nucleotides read TGCAGCGTCAGGACGGGAGACACTGAAGCTTTCTTT.

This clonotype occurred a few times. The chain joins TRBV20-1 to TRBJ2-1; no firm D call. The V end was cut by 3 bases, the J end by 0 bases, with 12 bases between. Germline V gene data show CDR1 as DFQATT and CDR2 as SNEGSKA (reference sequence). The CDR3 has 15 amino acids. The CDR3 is CSARYSISSYNEQFF. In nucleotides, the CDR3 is TGCAGTGCTAGGTATTCCATAAGCTCCTACAATGAGCAGTTCTTC.

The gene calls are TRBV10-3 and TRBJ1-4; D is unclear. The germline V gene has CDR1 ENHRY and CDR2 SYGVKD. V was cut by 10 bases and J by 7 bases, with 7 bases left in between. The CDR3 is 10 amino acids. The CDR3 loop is CATRSEKLFF. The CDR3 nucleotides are TGTGCCACGAGATCTGAAAAACTGTTTTTT.

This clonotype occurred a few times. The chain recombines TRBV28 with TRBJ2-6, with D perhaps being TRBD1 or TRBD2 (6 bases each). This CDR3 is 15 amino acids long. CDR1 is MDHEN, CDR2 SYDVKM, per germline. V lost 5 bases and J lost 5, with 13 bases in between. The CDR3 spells CASSGGGSRANVLTF. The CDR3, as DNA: TGTGCCAGCAGTGGAGGGGGATCTAGGGCCAACGTCCTGACTTTC.

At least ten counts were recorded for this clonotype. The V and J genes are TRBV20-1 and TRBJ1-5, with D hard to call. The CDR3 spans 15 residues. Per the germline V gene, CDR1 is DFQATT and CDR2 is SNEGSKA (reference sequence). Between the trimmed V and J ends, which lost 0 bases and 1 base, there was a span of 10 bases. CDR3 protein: CSARDRRLSNQPQHF. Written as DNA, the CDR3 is TGCAGTGCTAGAGATCGTCGATTAAGCAATCAGCCCCAGCATTTT.

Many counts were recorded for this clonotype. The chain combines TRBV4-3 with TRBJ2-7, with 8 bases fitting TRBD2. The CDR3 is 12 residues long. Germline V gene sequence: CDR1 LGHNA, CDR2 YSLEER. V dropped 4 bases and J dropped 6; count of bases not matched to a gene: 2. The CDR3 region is CASSPTSGEQYF. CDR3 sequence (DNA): TGCGCCAGCAGCCCCACTAGCGGCGAGCAGTACTTC.

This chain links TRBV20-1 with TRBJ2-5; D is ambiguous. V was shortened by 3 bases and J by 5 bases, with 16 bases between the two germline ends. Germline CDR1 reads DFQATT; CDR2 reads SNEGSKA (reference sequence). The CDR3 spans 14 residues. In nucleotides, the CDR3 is TGCAGTGCTAGTCGTCTGAGCAAGCAGGAGACCCAGTACTTC. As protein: CSASRLSKQETQYF.